These 21 T cell receptor beta chains originate from one sample sequenced in a study of a mutant IDH1 vaccine in newly diagnosed glioma. Documented time point: week 47, end of study. In every dose of vaccine, 300 ug of mutant IDH1 20-mer peptide was given alongside topical imiquimod. Their antigens remain unidentified. This table comes from immunoSEQ multiplex PCR, and its TCRdb copy is limited to in-frame clones, with some not included. The table has 60,000 to 70,000 clones, over 80% seen once. This sample comprised PBMCs, obtained from a glioma patient whose treatment included an IDH1 peptide vaccine. These receptors all come from a young man with glioma.

J is TRBJ2-5 and V is TRBV2; 10 positions match TRBD2. V dropped 6 bases and J dropped 3; count of bases not matched to a gene: 10. The CDR3 loop spans 16 amino acids. Germline V gene sequence: CDR1 SNHLY, CDR2 FYNNEI. Here the CDR3 reads CASRTFGLAGEETQYF. CDR3 nucleotides: TGTGCCAGCAGGACTTTTGGGCTAGCGGGGGAAGAGACCCAGTACTTC.

This clone was observed a few times. The chain uses TRBV29-1 and TRBJ2-2; 9 bases are shared with TRBD1. Germline V CDR1 and CDR2: SQVTM, ANQGSEA. Unmatched junction bases numbered 5, after V lost 0 bases and J lost 3 bases. The CDR3 runs to 16 residues. This chain's CDR3 is CSVEDLGQGDTGELFF. The CDR3 nucleotides read TGCAGCGTTGAAGATTTGGGACAGGGAGACACCGGGGAGCTGTTTTTT.

The chain links TRBV6-5 to TRBJ1-6; D is uncertain. The CDR3 loop spans 15 amino acids. The germline CDR1 and CDR2 sequences are MNHEY and SVGAGI. V lost 0 bases and J 5 bases, leaving 8 bases between the germline ends. The CDR3 bases are TGTGCCAGCAGTTACTCGGGTACCAATAATTCACCCCTCCACTTT. Its protein product is CASSYSGTNNSPLHF.

The chain carries TRBV28 and TRBJ1-2; 7 positions agree with TRBD1. Germline trimming cut 7 bases from V and 6 bases from J; bases unmatched to any gene: 11. Germline V gene sequence: CDR1 MDHEN, CDR2 SYDVKM. This CDR3 has 14 amino acids. CDR3 nucleotides: TGTGCCAGCATTGCACCAGGGGGTGTGGATGGCTACACCTTC. It yields the protein CASIAPGGVDGYTF.

The table lists this clone with a few counts. V gene TRBV5-1 combines with J gene TRBJ1-2; D is undetermined. The CDR3 covers 15 residues. The germline V gene has CDR1 SGHRS and CDR2 YFSETQ. With 0 bases removed from V and 4 bases from J, the gap between germline ends came to 13 bases. CDR3 nucleotides: TGCGCCAGCAGCTTGGTACGGGGTTTAGCCTATGGCTACACCTTC. It specifies CASSLVRGLAYGYTF.

J is TRBJ2-7 and V is TRBV6-5, with D possibly matching TRBD1 (6 bases). Trimming removed 6 bases at V and 2 bases at J, with 11 bases between. Germline V gene lookup returns CDR1 MNHEY and CDR2 SVGAGI. The CDR3 covers 13 residues. CDR3 loop: CASRRGTAYEQYF. The CDR3 region has the DNA TGTGCCAGCAGGAGGGGGACCGCCTACGAGCAGTACTTC.

V and J are TRBV7-2 and TRBJ2-5, with D possibly being TRBD2 (5 bases). Germline CDR1 is SGHTA and CDR2 is FQGNSA. Trimming removed 5 bases from V and 3 bases from J, with 22 bases in between. The CDR3 spans 17 residues. CDR3 in amino acids: CASSPKGSVSRKETQYF. The CDR3 bases are TGTGCCAGCAGCCCCAAGGGTAGCGTCAGCCGCAAAGAGACCCAGTACTTC. The entire variable domain, with the rest obtained from reference TRBV7-2 and TRBJ2-5, is as follows: GAGVSQSPSNKVTEKGKDVELRCDPISGHTALYWYRQSLGQGLEFLIYFQGNSAPDKSGLPSDRFSAERTGGSVSTLTIQRTQQEDSAVYLCASSPKGSVSRKETQYFGPGTRLLVL.

V usage is TRBV9 and J usage is TRBJ2-7; 8 bases align to TRBD1. The J segment lost 1 base and the V segment lost 7 bases, leaving 10 bases of the junction unmatched. The CDR3 loop spans 15 amino acids. Per germline, CDR1 SGDLS and CDR2 YYNGEE. The chain's CDR3 is CASSTGGPRSYEQYF. The CDR3 DNA sequence: TGTGCCAGCTCTACAGGGGGGCCGAGGTCCTACGAGCAGTACTTC.

The rearrangement joins TRBV4-1 to TRBJ1-2; D is ambiguous. The CDR3 spans 15 residues. Trimming left V 4 bases short and J 2 bases short, with 14 bases between. Germline V CDR1 and CDR2: MGHRA, YSYEKL. The CDR3 loop is CASSPGGRENYGYTF. The CDR3 DNA is TGCGCCAGCAGCCCAGGTGGGCGGGAAAACTATGGCTACACCTTC.

This clone was detected only once. The chain couples TRBV7-9 to TRBJ2-2, with D possibly being TRBD2 (6 bases). Trimming stripped 3 bases from V and 8 bases from J, with 13 bases between. CDR3 size: 14 residues. Germline V gene lookup returns CDR1 SEHNR and CDR2 FQNEAQ (reference sequence). CDR3 sequence (DNA): TGTGCCAGCAGCTTTGGGACTCCTTATGGGGAGCTGTTTTTT. Translating it yields CASSFGTPYGELFF. Variable domain in full (rest from reference TRBV7-9 and TRBJ2-2): DTGVSQNPRHKITKRGQNVTFRCDPISEHNRLYWYRQTLGQGPEFLTYFQNEAQLEKSRLLSDRFSAERPKGSFSTLEIQRTEQGDSAMYLCASSFGTPYGELFFGEGSRLTVL.

J is TRBJ2-3 and V is TRBV5-4; D not resolved. CDR3 size: 13 residues. Looked up from germline, CDR1 is SGHNT and CDR2 is YYREEE (reference sequence). V gave up 5 bases and J gave up 3 bases, with 10 bases separating them. The DNA of the CDR3 is TGTGCCAGCAGTGGGTTTCAGACAGATACGCAGTATTTT. It specifies CASSGFQTDTQYF.

The genes are TRBV7-7 and TRBJ2-5, with D tentatively TRBD2 (6 bases). Between the trimmed V and J ends, which lost 0 bases and 4 bases, there was a span of 9 bases. Germline CDR1 and CDR2: SSHAT and FNYEAQ (reference sequence). The CDR3 sequence is 14 residues long. The CDR3 region has the DNA TGTGCCAGCAGCTTAGCGGGGGGTGGAGAGACCCAGTACTTC. Amino acid sequence: CASSLAGGGETQYF.

The chain has TRBV10-3 and TRBJ1-3, with D possibly matching TRBD1 (5 bases). The CDR3 has 15 residues. Germline CDR1 is ENHRY and CDR2 is SYGVKD. Trimming took off 8 bases at V and 0 bases at J, with 14 bases between the two ends. The CDR3 nucleotides read TGTGCCATCCGTTACCCAGGGAACTCTGGAAACACCATATATTTT. It is translated as CAIRYPGNSGNTIYF.

The chain is built from TRBV4-1 and TRBJ2-2, with 9 bases identical to TRBD2. From germline, CDR1 is MGHRA and CDR2 YSYEKL. V shed 1 base and J 5 bases; nucleotides not matched to a gene: 2. The CDR3 covers 15 residues. The CDR3 loop is CASSQGGGATGELFF. The CDR3 DNA reads TGCGCCAGCAGCCAAGGCGGGGGGGCGACCGGGGAGCTGTTTTTT.

The chain employs TRBV5-1 and TRBJ1-1; D call uncertain. V dropped 0 bases and J dropped 4 bases, with 10 bases sitting between them. Germline CDR1 reads SGHRS; CDR2 reads YFSETQ. The CDR3 has 14 residues. This CDR3 reads CASSLESEFTEAFF. For the CDR3, the DNA is TGCGCCAGCAGCTTGGAGTCTGAGTTCACTGAAGCTTTCTTT. Combining the CDR3 with reference TRBV5-1 and TRBJ1-1 gives the whole variable domain KAGVTQTPRYLIKTRGQQVTLSCSPISGHRSVSWYQQTPGQGLQFLFEYFSETQRNKGNFPGRFSGRQFSNSRSEMNVSTLELGDSALYLCASSLESEFTEAFFGQGTRLTVV.

This clone came up a few times. J is TRBJ2-5 and V is TRBV2; TRBD2 might be the D (5 bases). CDR3 size: 14 residues. The germline V gene encodes CDR1 SNHLY and CDR2 FYNNEI. The V and J ends lost 2 bases and 7 bases respectively, with 14 bases between them. CDR3 in DNA: TGTGCCAGCAGTGAAATAACTAGATCGGGGACCCAGTACTTC. Translated, it gives CASSEITRSGTQYF.

The rearrangement links TRBV6-6 to TRBJ2-2; the D gene is possibly TRBD2 (6 bases). Between the trimmed V and J ends, which lost 8 bases and 2 bases, there was a span of 12 bases. Per the germline V gene, CDR1 is MNHNY and CDR2 is SVGAGI (reference sequence). The CDR3 runs to 14 residues. CDR3 in amino acids: CASSGRGNTGELFF. CDR3 sequence (DNA): TGTGCCAGCTCAGGGCGGGGAAACACCGGGGAGCTGTTTTTT.

The J gene is TRBJ2-3, the V gene TRBV5-4; maybe TRBD1 (5 bases). This CDR3 is built from 13 residues. The V end was cut by 4 bases, the J end by 11 bases, with 17 bases between. The germline gives CDR1 SGHNT, CDR2 YYREEE (reference sequence). The DNA of the CDR3 is TGTGCCAGCAGCACCCTCGGCAGGGAAGGGCAGTATTTT. This sequence encodes CASSTLGREGQYF.

The chain joins TRBV7-9 to TRBJ1-5; D call uncertain. This CDR3 region has 14 residues. V was pared by 6 bases and J by 0 bases, with 9 bases between. CDR1 is SEHNR, CDR2 FQNEAQ, per germline (reference sequence). DNA of the CDR3: TGTGCCAGCAGTTCTAGAGATAGCAATCAGCCCCAGCATTTT. Protein: CASSSRDSNQPQHF.

This chain links TRBV18 with TRBJ1-5; D is possibly TRBD1 (5 bases). The CDR3 is made up of 16 amino acids. The germline V gene encodes CDR1 KGHSH and CDR2 LQKENI. The V end was cut by 3 bases, the J end by 0 bases, with 12 bases between. CDR3 DNA sequence: TGTGCCAGCTCACCCCCCACAGGAGCTAGCAATCAGCCCCAGCATTTT. This encodes CASSPPTGASNQPQHF. Looking up the rest from reference TRBV18 and TRBJ1-5 gives the full variable domain: NAGVMQNPRHLVRRRGQEARLRCSPMKGHSHVYWYRQLPEEGLKFMVYLQKENIIDESGMPKERFSAEFPKEGPSILRIQQVVRGDSAAYFCASSPPTGASNQPQHFGDGTRLSIL.

This clone was picked up one time. The chain links TRBV5-1 to TRBJ2-7, with 8 positions matching TRBD1. Trimming cost V 3 bases and J 2 bases; bases outside gene matches: 13. Germline V gene sequence: CDR1 SGHRS, CDR2 YFSETQ. This CDR3 contains 17 residues. The CDR3 reads CASSSVVWTGIPYEQYF. DNA of the CDR3: TGCGCCAGCAGCTCCGTGGTCTGGACAGGGATACCCTACGAGCAGTACTTC.